This T cell receptor (beta chain) was sequenced for a study of human T cells and chemical hapten exposure. The overall study: The scalp of each patient received a weekly diphenylcyclopropenone dose for the full roughly 24-week study.

MiXCR was run by TCRdb on the RACE reads, yielding one entry per CDR3 protein. The sample contains about 68,000 distinct CDR3 sequences, roughly 9.7% of which appear only once. Time point described: pre-sensitization, week 0. The treatment is: therapeutic diphenylcyclopropenone sensitization with weekly scalp DPC. This clonotype has just a few counts. CDR1 is LGHDT, CDR2 YNNKEL, per germline (reference sequence). Trimming cost V 0 bases and J 0 bases; bases outside gene matches: 6. This CDR3 is 17 amino acids long. The receptor comes from a woman in her fifties or sixties with alopecia areata. Some clones in this sample may be carry-over from other donors' samples. The sample consisted of whole blood, taken in connection with sensitization to the hapten diphenylcyclopropenone (DPC). The rearrangement links TRBV3-1 to TRBJ2-3; 7 nucleotides match TRBD2. CDR3 residues: CASSQESGAPSTDTQYF. DNA of the CDR3: TGTGCCAGCAGCCAAGAGAGCGGGGCTCCTAGCACAGATACGCAGTATTTT.